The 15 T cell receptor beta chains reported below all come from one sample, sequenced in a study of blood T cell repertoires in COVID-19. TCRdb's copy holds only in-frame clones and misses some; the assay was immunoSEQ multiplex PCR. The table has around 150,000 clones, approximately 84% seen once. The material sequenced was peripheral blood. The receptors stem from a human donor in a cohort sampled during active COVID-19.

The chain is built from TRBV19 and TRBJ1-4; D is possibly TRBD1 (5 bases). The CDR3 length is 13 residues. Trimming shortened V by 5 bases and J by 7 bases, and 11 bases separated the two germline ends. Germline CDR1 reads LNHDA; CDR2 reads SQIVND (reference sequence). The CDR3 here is CASSPRRGEKLFF. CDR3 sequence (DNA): TGTGCCAGTAGTCCTAGGAGGGGTGAAAAACTGTTTTTT.

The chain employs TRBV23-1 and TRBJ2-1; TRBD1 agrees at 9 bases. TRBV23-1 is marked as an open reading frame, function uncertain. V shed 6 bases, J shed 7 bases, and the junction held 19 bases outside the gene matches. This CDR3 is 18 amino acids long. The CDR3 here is CASRHGGTPGQGTNEQFF. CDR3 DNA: TGCGCCAGCAGACACGGGGGGACGCCGGGACAGGGAACAAATGAGCAGTTCTTC.

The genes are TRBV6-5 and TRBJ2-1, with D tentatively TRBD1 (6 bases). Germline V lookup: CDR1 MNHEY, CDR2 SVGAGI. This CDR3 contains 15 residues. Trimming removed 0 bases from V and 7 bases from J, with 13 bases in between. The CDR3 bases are TGTGCCAGCAGTTACTCGAGTCGGCAGGGGAATGAGCAGTTCTTC. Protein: CASSYSSRQGNEQFF.

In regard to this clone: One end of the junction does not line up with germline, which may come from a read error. In DNA form, the CDR3 reads TGTGCTAGCAGCCGAAACTTAGGACAGGAGCAGTACTTC. Its protein is CASSRNLGQEQYF. The rearrangement uses TRBV7-7 and TRBJ2-7, with D possibly matching TRBD1 (6 bases). CDR3 length equals 13 residues. CDR1 and CDR2 from the germline V gene are SSHAT and FNYEAQ (reference sequence).

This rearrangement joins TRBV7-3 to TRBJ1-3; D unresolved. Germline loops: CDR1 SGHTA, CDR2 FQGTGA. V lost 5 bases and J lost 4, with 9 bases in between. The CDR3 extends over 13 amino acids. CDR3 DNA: TGTGCCAGCAGCCAGTCCGCAGGAAACACCATATATTTT. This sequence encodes CASSQSAGNTIYF.

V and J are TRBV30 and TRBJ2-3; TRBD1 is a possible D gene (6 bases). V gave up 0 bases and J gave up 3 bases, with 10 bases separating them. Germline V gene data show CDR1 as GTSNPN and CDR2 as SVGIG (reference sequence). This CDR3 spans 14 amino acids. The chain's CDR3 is CAWSVVQGTDTQYF. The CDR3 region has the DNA TGTGCCTGGAGTGTAGTCCAGGGGACAGATACGCAGTATTTT.

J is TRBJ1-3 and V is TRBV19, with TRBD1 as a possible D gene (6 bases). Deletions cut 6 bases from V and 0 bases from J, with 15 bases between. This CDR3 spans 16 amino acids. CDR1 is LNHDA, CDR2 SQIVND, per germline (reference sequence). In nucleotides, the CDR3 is TGTGCCAGTAGCACAGGACAGTCCTACTCTGGAAACACCATATATTTT. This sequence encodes CASSTGQSYSGNTIYF. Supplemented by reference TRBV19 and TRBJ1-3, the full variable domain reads DGGITQSPKYLFRKEGQNVTLSCEQNLNHDAMYWYRQDPGQGLRLIYYSQIVNDFQKGDIAEGYSVSREKKESFPLTVTSAQKNPTAFYLCASSTGQSYSGNTIYFGEGSWLTVV.

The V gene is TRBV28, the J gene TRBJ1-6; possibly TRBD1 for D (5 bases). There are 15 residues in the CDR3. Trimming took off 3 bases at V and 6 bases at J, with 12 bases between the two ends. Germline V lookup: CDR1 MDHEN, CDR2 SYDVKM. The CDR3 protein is CASSFRAQGNSPLHF. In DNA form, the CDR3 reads TGTGCCAGCAGTTTCCGGGCCCAGGGTAATTCACCCCTCCACTTT.

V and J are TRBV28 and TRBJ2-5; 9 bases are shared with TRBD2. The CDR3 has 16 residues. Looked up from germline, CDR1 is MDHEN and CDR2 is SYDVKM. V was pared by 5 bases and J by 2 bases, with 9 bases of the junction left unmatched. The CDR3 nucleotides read TGTGCCAGCAGTAGGGCTAGCGGGGCACTACAAGAGACCCAGTACTTC. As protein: CASSRASGALQETQYF.

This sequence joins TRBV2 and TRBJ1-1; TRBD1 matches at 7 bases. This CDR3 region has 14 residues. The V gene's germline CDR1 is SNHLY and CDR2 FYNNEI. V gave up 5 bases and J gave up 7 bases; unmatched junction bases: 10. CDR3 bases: TGTGCCAGCAGTTCGGACTTTGACAGGGATGAAGCTTTCTTT. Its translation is CASSSDFDRDEAFF.

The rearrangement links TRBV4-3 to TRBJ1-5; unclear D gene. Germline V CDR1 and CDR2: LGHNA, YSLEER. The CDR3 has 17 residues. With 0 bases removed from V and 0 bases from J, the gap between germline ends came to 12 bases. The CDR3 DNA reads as TGCGCCAGCAGCCAAGATCGTACAGCTAATAGCAATCAGCCCCAGCATTTT. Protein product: CASSQDRTANSNQPQHF.

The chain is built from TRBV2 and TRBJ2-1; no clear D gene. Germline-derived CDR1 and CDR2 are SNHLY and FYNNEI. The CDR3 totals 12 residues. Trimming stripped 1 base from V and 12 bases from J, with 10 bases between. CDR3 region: CASSEESGGQFF. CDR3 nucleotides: TGTGCCAGCAGTGAAGAGTCCGGTGGGCAGTTCTTC.

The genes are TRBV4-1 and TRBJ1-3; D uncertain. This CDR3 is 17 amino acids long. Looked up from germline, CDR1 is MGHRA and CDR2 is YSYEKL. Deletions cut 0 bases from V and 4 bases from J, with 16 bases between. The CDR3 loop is CASSQDYEALAGNTIYF. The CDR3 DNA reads TGCGCCAGCAGCCAAGATTACGAGGCCCTTGCCGGAAACACCATATATTTT.

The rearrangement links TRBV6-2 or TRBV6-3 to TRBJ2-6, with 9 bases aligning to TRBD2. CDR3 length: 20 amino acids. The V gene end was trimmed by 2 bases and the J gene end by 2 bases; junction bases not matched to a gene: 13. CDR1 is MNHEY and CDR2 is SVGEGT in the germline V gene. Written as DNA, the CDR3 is TGTGCCAGCAGTTACGTCCTAGCGGGGCTACGAAGGGCTGGGGCCAACGTCCTGACTTTC. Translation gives CASSYVLAGLRRAGANVLTF.

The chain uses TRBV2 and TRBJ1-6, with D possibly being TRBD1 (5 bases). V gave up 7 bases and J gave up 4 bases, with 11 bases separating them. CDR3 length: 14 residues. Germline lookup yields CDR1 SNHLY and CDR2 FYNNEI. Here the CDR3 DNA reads TGTGCCAGCACTGTTGACAGATATAATTCACCCCTCCACTTT. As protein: CASTVDRYNSPLHF.